Sequencing of this T cell receptor beta chain was carried out in a study of cytomegalovirus exposure and HLA in healthy donors. Background on the study: For the roughly 400 genotyped donors, roughly 81% fell within the Caucasian-associated ancestry cluster. Study outcomes and limitations: Cytomegalovirus association was assigned to approximately 160 TCR beta chains. The study reported that TCR beta sequences accurately predicted HLA-A and HLA-B alleles in most subjects. Among the CMV-associated chains, three were confirmed in vitro as specific for CMV antigens.

PCR involved 60 Vbeta and 13 Jbeta primers. Only in-frame clones appear in the TCRdb table, and some are missing; sequencing was by immunoSEQ multiplex PCR. Here the sample spans 55,000 to 75,000 clones, around 73% being singletons. Of note for this clone: Its antigen is still unknown.

The CDR3 extends over 12 amino acids. Germline values: CDR1 GTSNPN, CDR2 SVGIG (reference sequence). Trimming left V 2 bases short and J 9 bases short, with 8 bases between. The gene calls are TRBV30 and TRBJ1-6; D gene ambiguous. This receptor was obtained from a girl aged 5 to 17 in good health and CMV-seropositive. The material sequenced was PBMCs. This CDR3 is CAWSWGGSPLHF. In DNA, the CDR3 is TGTGCCTGGAGTTGGGGAGGTTCACCCCTCCACTTT. Full variable domain (remainder filled in from reference TRBV30 and TRBJ1-6): SQTIHQWPATLVQPVGSPLSLECTVEGTSNPNLYWYRQAAGRGLQLLFYSVGIGQISSEVPQNLSASRPQDRQFILSSKKLLLSDSGFYLCAWSWGGSPLHFGNGTRLTVT.